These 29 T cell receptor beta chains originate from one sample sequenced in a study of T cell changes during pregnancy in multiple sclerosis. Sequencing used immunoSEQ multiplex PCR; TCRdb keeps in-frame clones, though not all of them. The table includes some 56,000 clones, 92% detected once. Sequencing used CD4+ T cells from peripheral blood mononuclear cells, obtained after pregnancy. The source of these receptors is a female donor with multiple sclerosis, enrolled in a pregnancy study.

The CDR3 DNA follows: TGTGCCAGCAGCCCCACGAGGGACAGGGGGTATGGCTACACCTTC. Its translation is CASSPTRDRGYGYTF. The chain joins TRBV11-2 to TRBJ1-2, with 11 positions matching TRBD1. Losses at the gene ends were 5 bases for V and 5 bases for J; bases not matched to a gene: 7. Germline CDR1 and CDR2: SGHAT and FQNNGV. The CDR3 spans 15 residues.

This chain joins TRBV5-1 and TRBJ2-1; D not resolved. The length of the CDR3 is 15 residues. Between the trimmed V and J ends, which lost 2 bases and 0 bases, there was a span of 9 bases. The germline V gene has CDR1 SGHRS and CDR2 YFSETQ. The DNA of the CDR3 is TGCGCCAGCAGCTTTTTCCAGTACTCCTACAATGAGCAGTTCTTC. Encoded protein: CASSFFQYSYNEQFF.

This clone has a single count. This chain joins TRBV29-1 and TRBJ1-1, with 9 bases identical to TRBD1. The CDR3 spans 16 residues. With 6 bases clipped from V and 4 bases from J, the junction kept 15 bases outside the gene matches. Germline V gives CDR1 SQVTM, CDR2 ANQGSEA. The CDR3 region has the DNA TGCAGCGTCCCGTCCCTTGAACAGGGGGCCCGCACTGAAGCTTTCTTT. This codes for CSVPSLEQGARTEAFF. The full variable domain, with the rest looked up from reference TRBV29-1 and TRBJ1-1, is SAVISQKPSRDICQRGTSLTIQCQVDSQVTMMFWYRQQPGQSLTLIATANQGSEATYESGFVIDKFPISRPNLTFSTLTVSNMSPEDSSIYLCSVPSLEQGARTEAFFGQGTRLTVV.

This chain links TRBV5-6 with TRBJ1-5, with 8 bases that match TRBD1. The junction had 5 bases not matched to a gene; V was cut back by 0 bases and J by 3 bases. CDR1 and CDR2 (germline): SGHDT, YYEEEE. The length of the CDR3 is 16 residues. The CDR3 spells CASSLGGRGPNQPQHF. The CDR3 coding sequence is TGTGCCAGCAGCTTGGGAGGCAGGGGGCCCAATCAGCCCCAGCATTTT.

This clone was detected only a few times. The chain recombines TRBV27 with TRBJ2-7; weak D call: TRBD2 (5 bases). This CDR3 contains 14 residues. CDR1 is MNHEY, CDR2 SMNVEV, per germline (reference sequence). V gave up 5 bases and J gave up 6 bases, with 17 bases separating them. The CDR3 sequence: CASSPLGVLIEQYF. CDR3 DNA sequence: TGTGCCAGCAGTCCCTTGGGAGTACTAATCGAGCAGTACTTC.

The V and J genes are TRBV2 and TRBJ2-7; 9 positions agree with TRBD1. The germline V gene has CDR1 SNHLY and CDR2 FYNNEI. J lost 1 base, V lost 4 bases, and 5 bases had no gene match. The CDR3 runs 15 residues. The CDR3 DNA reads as TGTGCCAGCAGTGGAGACAGGGGGGCTTCCTACGAGCAGTACTTC. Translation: CASSGDRGASYEQYF.

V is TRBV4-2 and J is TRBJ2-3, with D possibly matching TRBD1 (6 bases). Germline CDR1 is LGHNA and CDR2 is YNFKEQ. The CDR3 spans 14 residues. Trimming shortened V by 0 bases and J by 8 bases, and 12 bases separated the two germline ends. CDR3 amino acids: CASSQEPYRVTQYF. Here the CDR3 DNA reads TGTGCCAGCAGCCAAGAACCGTACAGGGTTACGCAGTATTTT.

The CDR3 sequence is CASSKGTGDPEQYF. Written as DNA, the CDR3 is TGTGCCAGCAGCAAAGGGACAGGGGATCCGGAGCAGTACTTC. V is TRBV21-1 and J is TRBJ2-7; the table's D call TRBD1 went unverified against the DNA. TRBV21-1 is shown as a pseudogene. The CDR3 covers 14 residues.

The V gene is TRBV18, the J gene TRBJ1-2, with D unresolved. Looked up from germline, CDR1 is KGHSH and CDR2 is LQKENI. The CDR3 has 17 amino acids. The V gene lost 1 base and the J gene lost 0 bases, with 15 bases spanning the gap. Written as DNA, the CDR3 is TGTGCCAGCTCACCACTGGGCTCCCGGGAAGCTAACTATGGCTACACCTTC. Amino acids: CASSPLGSREANYGYTF.

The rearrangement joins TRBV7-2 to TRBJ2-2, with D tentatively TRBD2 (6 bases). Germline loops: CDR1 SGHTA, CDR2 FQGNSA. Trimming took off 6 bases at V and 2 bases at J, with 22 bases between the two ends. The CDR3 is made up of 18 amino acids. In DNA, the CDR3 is TGTGCCAGCAGGGGGAGGACGACCCCTGGCATTAACACCGGGGAGCTGTTTTTT. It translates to CASRGRTTPGINTGELFF.

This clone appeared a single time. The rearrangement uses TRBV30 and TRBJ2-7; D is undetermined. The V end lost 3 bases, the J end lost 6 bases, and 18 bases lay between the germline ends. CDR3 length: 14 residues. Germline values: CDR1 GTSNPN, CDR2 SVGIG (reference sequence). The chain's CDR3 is CAWRGSEIALEQYF. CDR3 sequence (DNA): TGTGCCTGGAGGGGTTCGGAAATAGCCCTCGAGCAGTACTTC.

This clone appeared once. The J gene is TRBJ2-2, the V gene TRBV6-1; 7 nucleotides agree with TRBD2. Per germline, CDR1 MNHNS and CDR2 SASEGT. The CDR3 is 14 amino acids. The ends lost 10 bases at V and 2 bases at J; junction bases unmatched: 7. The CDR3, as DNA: TGTGCCACCCGGTGGGGGGGTAACACCGGGGAGCTGTTTTTT. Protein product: CATRWGGNTGELFF.

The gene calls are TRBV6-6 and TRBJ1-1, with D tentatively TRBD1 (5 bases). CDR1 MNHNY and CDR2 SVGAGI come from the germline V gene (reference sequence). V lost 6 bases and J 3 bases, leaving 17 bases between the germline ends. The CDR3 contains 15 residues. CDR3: CASSPLPRGDTEAFF. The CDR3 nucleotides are TGTGCCAGCAGCCCATTACCGCGGGGGGACACTGAAGCTTTCTTT.

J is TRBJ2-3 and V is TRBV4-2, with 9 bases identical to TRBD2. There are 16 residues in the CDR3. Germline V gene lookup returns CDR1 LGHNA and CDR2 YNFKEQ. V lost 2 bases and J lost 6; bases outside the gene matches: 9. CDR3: CASSQTQTSGADTQYF. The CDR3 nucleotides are TGTGCCAGCAGCCAAACACAGACTAGCGGTGCGGATACGCAGTATTTT.

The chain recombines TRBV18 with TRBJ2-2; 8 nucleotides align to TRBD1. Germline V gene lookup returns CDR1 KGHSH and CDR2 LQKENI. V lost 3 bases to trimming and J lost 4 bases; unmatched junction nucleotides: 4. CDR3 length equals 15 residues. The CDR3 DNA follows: TGTGCCAGCTCACCCCGACAGGGGAGCACCGGGGAGCTGTTTTTT. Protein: CASSPRQGSTGELFF.

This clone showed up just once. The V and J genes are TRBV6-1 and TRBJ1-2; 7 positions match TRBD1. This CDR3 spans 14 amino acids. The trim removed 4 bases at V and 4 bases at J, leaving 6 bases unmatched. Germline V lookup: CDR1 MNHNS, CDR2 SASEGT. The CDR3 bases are TGTGCCAGCAGTGCTCGGGACAGCCCCTATGGCTACACCTTC. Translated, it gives CASSARDSPYGYTF.

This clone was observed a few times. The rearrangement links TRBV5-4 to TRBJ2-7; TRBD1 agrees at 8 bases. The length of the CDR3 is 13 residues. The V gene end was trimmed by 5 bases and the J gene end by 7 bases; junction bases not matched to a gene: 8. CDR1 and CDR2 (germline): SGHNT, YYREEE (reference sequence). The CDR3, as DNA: TGTGCCAGCAGGATTGACAGGGGAGGTGAGCAGTACTTC. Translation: CASRIDRGGEQYF.

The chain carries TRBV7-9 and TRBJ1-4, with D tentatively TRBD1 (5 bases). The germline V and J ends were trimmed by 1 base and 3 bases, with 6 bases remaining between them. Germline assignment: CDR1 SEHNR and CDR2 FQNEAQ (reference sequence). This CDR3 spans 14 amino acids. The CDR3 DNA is TGTGCCAGCAGCTTAGGGGGCTCTAATGAAAAACTGTTTTTT. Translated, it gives CASSLGGSNEKLFF.

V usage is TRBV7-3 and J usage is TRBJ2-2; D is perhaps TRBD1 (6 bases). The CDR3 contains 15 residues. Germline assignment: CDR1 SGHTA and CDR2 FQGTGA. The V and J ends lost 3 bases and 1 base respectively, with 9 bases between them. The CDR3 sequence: CASSFGQRNTGELFF. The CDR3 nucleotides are TGTGCCAGCAGCTTCGGACAGAGGAACACCGGGGAGCTGTTTTTT.

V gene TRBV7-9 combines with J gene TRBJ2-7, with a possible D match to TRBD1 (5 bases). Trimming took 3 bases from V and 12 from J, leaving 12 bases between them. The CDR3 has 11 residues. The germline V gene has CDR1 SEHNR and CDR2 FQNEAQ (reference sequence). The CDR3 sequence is CASSFDSYLYF. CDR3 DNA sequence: TGTGCCAGCAGCTTCGACAGTTATTTGTACTTC.

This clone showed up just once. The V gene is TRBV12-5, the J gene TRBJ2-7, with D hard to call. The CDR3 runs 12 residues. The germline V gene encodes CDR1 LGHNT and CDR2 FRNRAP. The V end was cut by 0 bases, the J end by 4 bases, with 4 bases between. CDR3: CASGLVLYEQYF. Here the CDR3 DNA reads TGTGCTAGTGGTTTGGTCCTATACGAGCAGTACTTC.

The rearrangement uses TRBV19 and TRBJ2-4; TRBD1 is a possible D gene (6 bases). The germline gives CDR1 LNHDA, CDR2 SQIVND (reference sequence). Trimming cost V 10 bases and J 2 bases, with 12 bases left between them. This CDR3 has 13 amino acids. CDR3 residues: CATTQGTKNIQYF. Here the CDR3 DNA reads TGTGCCACAACACAGGGAACCAAAAACATTCAGTACTTC. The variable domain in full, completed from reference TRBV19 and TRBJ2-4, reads DGGITQSPKYLFRKEGQNVTLSCEQNLNHDAMYWYRQDPGQGLRLIYYSQIVNDFQKGDIAEGYSVSREKKESFPLTVTSAQKNPTAFYLCATTQGTKNIQYFGAGTRLSVL.

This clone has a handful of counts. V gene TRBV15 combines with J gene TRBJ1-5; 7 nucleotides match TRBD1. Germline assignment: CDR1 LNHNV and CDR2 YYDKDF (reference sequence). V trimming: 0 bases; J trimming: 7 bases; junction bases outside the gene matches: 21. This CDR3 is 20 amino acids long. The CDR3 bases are TGTGCCACCAGCAGAGATGGGGGAGAGGTGGGTAGGGGGCGCAGGCAGCCCCAGCATTTT. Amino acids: CATSRDGGEVGRGRRQPQHF.

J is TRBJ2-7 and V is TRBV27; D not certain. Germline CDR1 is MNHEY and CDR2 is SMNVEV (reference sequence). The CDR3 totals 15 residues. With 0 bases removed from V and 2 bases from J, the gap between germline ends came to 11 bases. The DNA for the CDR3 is TGTGCCAGCAGTTTATCGGTCAGGCTAACCTACGAGCAGTACTTC. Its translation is CASSLSVRLTYEQYF.

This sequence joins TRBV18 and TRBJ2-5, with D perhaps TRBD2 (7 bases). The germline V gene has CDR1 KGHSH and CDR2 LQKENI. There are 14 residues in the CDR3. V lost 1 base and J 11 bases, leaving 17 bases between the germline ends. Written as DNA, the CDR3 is TGTGCCAGCTCACCACAGGGGGGGCAGAGGTCTCAGTACTTC. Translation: CASSPQGGQRSQYF.

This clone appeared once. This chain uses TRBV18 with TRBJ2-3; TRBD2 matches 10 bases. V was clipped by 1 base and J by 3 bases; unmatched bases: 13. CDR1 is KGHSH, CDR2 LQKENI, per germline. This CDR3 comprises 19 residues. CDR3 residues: CASSPLGKPSGGRTDTQYF. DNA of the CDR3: TGTGCCAGCTCACCACTTGGAAAGCCTAGCGGGGGAAGAACAGATACGCAGTATTTT.

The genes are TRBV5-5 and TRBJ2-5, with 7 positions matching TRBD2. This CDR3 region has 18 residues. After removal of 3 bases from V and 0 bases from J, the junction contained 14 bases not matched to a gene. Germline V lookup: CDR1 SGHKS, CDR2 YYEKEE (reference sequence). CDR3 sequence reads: CASSSHGLGTMNQETQYF. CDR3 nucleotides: TGTGCCAGCAGCTCGCACGGACTCGGGACTATGAACCAAGAGACCCAGTACTTC.

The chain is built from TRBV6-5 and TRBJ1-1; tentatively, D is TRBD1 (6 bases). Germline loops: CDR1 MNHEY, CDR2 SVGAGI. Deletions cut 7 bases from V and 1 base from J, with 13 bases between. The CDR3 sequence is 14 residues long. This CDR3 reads CASIGQTPNTEAFF. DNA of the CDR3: TGTGCCAGCATCGGACAGACCCCGAACACTGAAGCTTTCTTT.

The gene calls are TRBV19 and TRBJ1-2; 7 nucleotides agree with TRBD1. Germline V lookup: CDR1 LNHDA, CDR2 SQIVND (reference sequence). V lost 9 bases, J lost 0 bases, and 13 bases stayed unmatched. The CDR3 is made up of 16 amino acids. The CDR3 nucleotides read TGTGCCAGCGGACGACAGGGCGCGTCGGCTAACTATGGCTACACCTTC. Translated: CASGRQGASANYGYTF.